This TCR beta chain was profiled in a study of cytomegalovirus exposure and HLA in healthy donors. V was pared by 3 bases and J by 2 bases, with 15 bases between. The CDR3 extends over 16 amino acids. The germline V gene encodes CDR1 KGHSH and CDR2 LQKENI. PCR was performed using 60 Vbeta and 13 Jbeta primers. Measured with immunoSEQ multiplex PCR; TCRdb has only the in-frame clones, and not every one. The data contain roughly 220,000 clones, approximately 85% of them singletons. The chain couples TRBV18 to TRBJ2-3; D unclear. This receptor was identified in a woman aged 40-49 years in good health and CMV-seronegative. The sequenced sample consisted of PBMCs. This CDR3 reads CASSPAVNRNTDTQYF. The CDR3, as DNA: TGTGCCAGCTCACCGGCGGTTAATCGGAACACAGATACGCAGTATTTT.